Described below is a single T cell receptor beta chain sequence and its context. Its antigen is unidentified. The source of the sample is a study of cytomegalovirus exposure and HLA in healthy donors. Broader study findings: With high specificity and sensitivity, the classifier reportedly diagnosed cytomegalovirus status.

Per the germline V gene, CDR1 is SNHLY and CDR2 is FYNNEI. The CDR3 runs to 15 residues. With 4 bases removed from V and 1 base from J, the gap between germline ends came to 13 bases. The PCR employed 60 Vbeta primers together with 13 Jbeta primers. TCRdb's table, derived via immunoSEQ multiplex PCR, lists solely in-frame clones and lacks some. This sample has approximately 210,000 clones, with around 81% found just once. The sequence derives from a woman aged 45 to 65 in good health and CMV-seropositive. J is TRBJ2-5 and V is TRBV2; tentatively, D is TRBD2 (6 bases). Sequenced: PBMCs. The CDR3 loop reads CASSVGSGAQETQYF. The CDR3 DNA follows: TGTGCCAGCAGTGTAGGTAGCGGAGCCCAAGAGACCCAGTACTTC.